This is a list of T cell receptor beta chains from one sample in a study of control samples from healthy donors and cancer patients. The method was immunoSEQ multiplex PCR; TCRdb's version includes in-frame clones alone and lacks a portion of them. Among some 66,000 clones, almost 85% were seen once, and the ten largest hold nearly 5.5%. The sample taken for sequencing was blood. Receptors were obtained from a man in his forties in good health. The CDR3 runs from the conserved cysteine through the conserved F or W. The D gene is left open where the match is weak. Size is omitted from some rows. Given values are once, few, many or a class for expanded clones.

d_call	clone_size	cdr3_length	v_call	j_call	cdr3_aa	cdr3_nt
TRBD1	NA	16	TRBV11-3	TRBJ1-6	CASSAQQGENNSPLHF	TGTGCCAGCAGCGCCCAGCAGGGGGAAAATAATTCACCCCTCCACTTT
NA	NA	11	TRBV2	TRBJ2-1	CASTRGNEQFF	TGTGCCAGCACAAGAGGAAATGAGCAGTTCTTC
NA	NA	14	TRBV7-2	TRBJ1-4	CASSLEPTREKLFF	TGTGCCAGCAGCTTAGAGCCCACCCGCGAAAAACTGTTTTTT
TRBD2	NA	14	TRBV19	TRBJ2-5	CASSGAGARETQYF	TGTGCCAGTAGTGGAGCGGGGGCCCGAGAGACCCAGTACTTC
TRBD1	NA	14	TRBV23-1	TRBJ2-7	CASGSAGTAYEQYF	TGCGCCAGCGGATCCGCCGGGACAGCCTACGAGCAGTACTTC
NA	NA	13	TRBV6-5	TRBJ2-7	CASTSPVIYEQYF	TGTGCCAGCACCTCGCCGGTGATCTACGAGCAGTACTTC
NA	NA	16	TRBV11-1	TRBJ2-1	CASSLRRASSINEQFF	TGTGCCAGCAGCTTACGTCGGGCTAGCTCCATCAATGAGCAGTTCTTC
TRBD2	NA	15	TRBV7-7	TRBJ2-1	CASSPGLAAGNEQFF	TGTGCCAGCAGCCCGGGACTAGCGGCGGGCAATGAGCAGTTCTTC
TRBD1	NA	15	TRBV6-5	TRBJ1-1	CASTRTGPGNTEAFF	TGTGCCAGCACCCGGACAGGCCCGGGGAACACTGAAGCTTTCTTT
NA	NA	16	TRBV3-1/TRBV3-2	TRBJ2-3	CASSQGGTPHPDTQYF	TGTGCCAGCAGCCAAGGCGGGACTCCCCATCCAGATACGCAGTATTTT
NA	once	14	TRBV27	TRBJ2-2	CASSPLASAGELFF	TGTGCCAGCAGTCCACTAGCCTCGGCCGGGGAGCTGTTTTTT
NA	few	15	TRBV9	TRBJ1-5	CASSPGQNSNQPQHF	TGTGCCAGCAGCCCAGGACAGAATAGCAATCAGCCCCAGCATTTT
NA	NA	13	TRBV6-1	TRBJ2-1	CASSETEYNEQFF	TGTGCCAGCAGTGAGACGGAATACAATGAGCAGTTCTTC
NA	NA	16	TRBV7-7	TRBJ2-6	CASSLGPSSGANVLTF	TGTGCCAGCAGCCTTGGACCGAGCTCTGGGGCCAACGTCCTGACTTTC
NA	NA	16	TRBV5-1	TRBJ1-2	CASRTSRGAGDYGYTF	TGCGCCAGCAGAACGTCAAGGGGAGCGGGGGACTATGGCTACACCTTC
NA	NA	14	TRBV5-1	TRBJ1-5	CVSSAGGGNQPQHF	TGCGTCAGCAGCGCTGGGGGAGGCAATCAGCCCCAGCATTTT
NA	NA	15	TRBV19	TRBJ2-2	CASSISPLYTGELFF	TGTGCCAGTAGTATAAGCCCCCTATACACCGGGGAGCTGTTTTTT
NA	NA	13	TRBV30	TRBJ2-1	CAWERGRYNEQFF	TGTGCCTGGGAGAGGGGCCGTTACAATGAGCAGTTCTTC
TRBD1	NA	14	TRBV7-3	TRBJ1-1	CASSSQGMNTEAFF	TGTGCCAGCAGCTCACAGGGGATGAACACTGAAGCTTTCTTT
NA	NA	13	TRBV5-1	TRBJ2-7	CASSYAEDWEQYF	TGCGCCAGCAGCTACGCCGAGGATTGGGAGCAGTACTTC
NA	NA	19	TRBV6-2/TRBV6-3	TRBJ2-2	CASSYLRLWARANTGELFF	TGTGCCAGCAGTTATCTCCGACTTTGGGCTAGGGCGAACACCGGGGAGCTGTTTTTT
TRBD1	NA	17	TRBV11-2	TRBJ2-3	CASSPAGRGLSPDTQYF	TGTGCCAGCAGCCCAGCGGGCAGGGGGCTGTCTCCAGATACGCAGTATTTT